These 9 T cell receptor beta chains came from one sample sequenced in a study of Ad26.COV2.S vaccination and SARS-CoV-2 variants. Measured with immunoSEQ multiplex PCR; TCRdb has only the in-frame clones, and not every one. The sample holds 300,000 to 400,000 clones, just over 90% seen once. This specimen was peripheral blood, taken after recovery from COVID-19. These receptors were taken from a human donor who had recovered from COVID-19.

This clone was picked up one time. The same CDR3 is also encoded by other DNA sequences in this sample. This chain joins TRBV6-2 or TRBV6-3 and TRBJ1-1, with D hard to call. This CDR3 is built from 14 residues. The germline V gene has CDR1 MNHEY and CDR2 SVGEGT. V lost 0 bases and J lost 1, with 6 bases in between. CDR3 residues: CASSYSQRNTEAFF. The CDR3 nucleotides are TGTGCCAGCAGTTACTCGCAGCGGAACACTGAAGCTTTCTTT.

V usage is TRBV10-3 and J usage is TRBJ1-2, with TRBD1 identical over 12 bases. The V gene end was trimmed by 7 bases and the J gene end by 2 bases; junction bases not matched to a gene: 8. The CDR3 has 16 amino acids. In germline, CDR1 is ENHRY, CDR2 SYGVKD. The CDR3 spells CAINAPGQGANYGYTF. CDR3 DNA sequence: TGTGCCATCAATGCACCGGGACAGGGGGCCAACTATGGCTACACCTTC.

This clone appeared a single time. This sequence joins TRBV6-1 and TRBJ2-3; 10 bases align to TRBD2. With V trimmed by 0 bases and J by 4 bases, 4 bases remained unmatched. The germline gives CDR1 MNHNS, CDR2 SASEGT. The CDR3 length is 16 residues. CDR3 in DNA: TGTGCCAGCAGTGAAGCTGGAGCGGGGGGGCCAGATACGCAGTATTTT. Protein sequence: CASSEAGAGGPDTQYF.

This clone was seen just once. CDR3 nucleotides: TGTGCCAGCAGCGTAGGGGCGGTCGGGGGGCCAGCTAACTATGGCTACACCTTC. It encodes CASSVGAVGGPANYGYTF. The V call is TRBV9, the J call TRBJ1-2; D possibly corresponds to TRBD1 (6 bases). The V end lost 0 bases, the J end lost 0 bases, and 18 bases lay between the germline ends. The CDR3 is 18 residues long. Germline CDR1 is SGDLS and CDR2 is YYNGEE.

The V call is TRBV5-1, the J call TRBJ1-2; 7 bases line up with TRBD1. Germline lookup yields CDR1 SGHRS and CDR2 YFSETQ. This CDR3 contains 14 residues. The V gene end was trimmed by 5 bases and the J gene end by 1 base; junction bases not matched to a gene: 5. The CDR3 coding sequence is TGCGCCAGCAGTAGGGGGCAGAATAACTATGGCTACACCTTC. This translates into CASSRGQNNYGYTF.

This clone was seen once. The rearrangement joins TRBV29-1 to TRBJ1-1, with a possible D match to TRBD1 (5 bases). V lost 0 bases, J lost 4 bases, and 12 bases lay in between. The CDR3 covers 14 residues. Germline V gene data show CDR1 as SQVTM and CDR2 as ANQGSEA. The CDR3 nucleotides are TGCAGCGTTGAAGATTCGACGGGGGGCACTGAAGCTTTCTTT. It translates to CSVEDSTGGTEAFF.

The V and J genes are TRBV7-8 and TRBJ1-1; no firm D call. The V end lost 0 bases, the J end lost 2 bases, and 10 bases lay between the germline ends. The CDR3 covers 15 residues. Germline loops: CDR1 SGHVS, CDR2 FQNEAQ. DNA of the CDR3: TGTGCCAGCAGCTTAGCAGGTCATCTTAACACTGAAGCTTTCTTT. This gives the protein CASSLAGHLNTEAFF.

The chain couples TRBV27 to TRBJ2-3, with 8 bases identical to TRBD1. The ends lost 7 bases at V and 0 bases at J; junction bases unmatched: 6. The germline CDR1 and CDR2 sequences are MNHEY and SMNVEV (reference sequence). The CDR3 totals 15 residues. CDR3 in DNA: TGTGCCAGCACCGGACAGGGCTCCAGCACAGATACGCAGTATTTT. Amino acid sequence: CASTGQGSSTDTQYF.

This clone showed up just a few times. J is TRBJ2-2 and V is TRBV19; maybe TRBD2 (6 bases). Trimming removed 6 bases from V and 0 bases from J, with 11 bases in between. Germline V CDR1 and CDR2: LNHDA, SQIVND (reference sequence). The CDR3 extends over 15 amino acids. The CDR3 bases are TGTGCCAGTAGGCCGGGGGAAACGAACACCGGGGAGCTGTTTTTT. This encodes CASRPGETNTGELFF.